The 25 T cell receptor beta chains listed next were all sequenced from one sample in a study of neurological immune-mediated disorders. TCRdb used MiXCR to reprocess the 5' RACE reads, holding one entry per CDR3 protein. The sample contains tens of thousands of distinct CDR3 sequences, 4% to 5.5% of which appear only once. Sequencing was performed on PBMCs. These receptors all stem from a woman aged 55-69 years with multiple sclerosis.

This clonotype was seen ten or more times. The gene calls are TRBV25-1 and TRBJ1-6; tentatively, D is TRBD1 (5 bases). V lost 6 bases and J lost 9, with 15 bases in between. The length of the CDR3 is 14 residues. Per germline, CDR1 MGHDK and CDR2 SYGVNS. The CDR3 region is CASRPGTASSPLHF. The CDR3 DNA follows: TGTGCCAGCAGACCCGGGACCGCTTCTTCACCCCTCCACTTT. Full variable domain (outside the CDR3, taken from reference TRBV25-1 and TRBJ1-6): EADIYQTPRYLVIGTGKKITLECSQTMGHDKMYWYQQDPGMELHLIHYSYGVNSTEKGDLSSESTVSRIRTEHFPLTLESARPSHTSQYLCASRPGTASSPLHFGNGTRLTVT.

This clonotype was seen at least ten times. The rearrangement links TRBV4-1 to TRBJ2-3; D gene uncertain. CDR1 and CDR2 (germline): MGHRA, YSYEKL. V shed 1 base and J shed 0 bases, with 11 bases lying between them. The CDR3 is 16 amino acids. CDR3 sequence reads: CASSQVYADSTDTQYF. The CDR3 coding sequence is TGCGCCAGCAGCCAAGTGTACGCGGATAGCACAGATACGCAGTATTTT.

This clonotype has ten or more counts. The rearrangement uses TRBV6-6 and TRBJ2-7, with TRBD1 matching over 9 bases. Germline V gives CDR1 MNHNY, CDR2 SVGAGI (reference sequence). Trimming at V came to 7 bases and at J to 5 bases, leaving 9 bases not matched to a gene. The CDR3 length is 14 residues. CDR3 region: CASTLQGAQNEQYF. CDR3 nucleotides: TGTGCCAGCACCTTACAGGGGGCGCAGAACGAGCAGTACTTC.

The sample holds many counts of this clonotype. The chain has TRBV4-1 and TRBJ1-1; D may be TRBD1 (5 bases). This CDR3 comprises 15 residues. V was trimmed by 0 bases and J by 0 bases, leaving 8 bases between them. Germline-derived CDR1 and CDR2 are MGHRA and YSYEKL. Here the CDR3 DNA reads TGCGCCAGCAGCCAAGAGGGGGGTATGAACACTGAAGCTTTCTTT. It specifies CASSQEGGMNTEAFF.

This clonotype was detected once. A read error is likely, as this CDR3 ends without the conserved phenylalanine or tryptophan. The chain has TRBV7-2 and TRBJ2-3; 13 nucleotides align to TRBD2. Per the germline V gene, CDR1 is SGHTA and CDR2 is FQGNSA. V trimming: 5 bases; J trimming: 1 base; junction bases outside the gene matches: 6. CDR3 size: 17 residues. CDR3 coding DNA: TGTGCCAGCAGCATCAGACTAGCGGGAGGTGGCACAGATACGCAGTATCTT. Translated: CASSIRLAGGGTDTQYL.

This clonotype has a count of ten or more. The chain uses TRBV18 and TRBJ2-5, with a weak D call TRBD1 (5 bases). Between the trimmed V and J ends, which lost 3 bases and 5 bases, there was a span of 10 bases. Germline assignment: CDR1 KGHSH and CDR2 LQKENI. CDR3 length: 13 amino acids. The CDR3 bases are TGTGCCAGCTCACCGGAGAACAGGGAGACCCAGTACTTC. Its protein product is CASSPENRETQYF.

Ten or more counts support this clonotype. The chain has TRBV30 and TRBJ1-1, with D possibly TRBD1 on 6 matching bases. Trimming stripped 5 bases from V and 8 bases from J, with 15 bases between. The germline CDR1 and CDR2 sequences are GTSNPN and SVGIG (reference sequence). The CDR3 contains 12 residues. CDR3 loop: CAWHRDMTEAFF. CDR3 coding DNA: TGTGCCTGGCACAGGGATATGACGGAAGCTTTCTTT.

This clonotype was recorded at least ten times. The V gene is TRBV5-1, the J gene TRBJ2-2, with a weak D call TRBD2 (5 bases). The CDR3 covers 13 residues. Germline V CDR1 and CDR2: SGHRS, YFSETQ. Trimming stripped 4 bases from V and 8 bases from J, with 12 bases between. The CDR3 region has the DNA TGCGCCAGCAGCCCGAACTCGGGGGGGGAGCTGTTTTTT. Translation gives CASSPNSGGELFF.

This clonotype has ten or more counts. This chain links TRBV5-5 with TRBJ1-5; 8 positions agree with TRBD1. V was pared by 3 bases and J by 4 bases, with 6 bases of the junction left unmatched. Germline V gene sequence: CDR1 SGHKS, CDR2 YYEKEE (reference sequence). The CDR3 runs 15 residues. CDR3 loop: CASSSQGAQNQPQHF. The CDR3 nucleotides are TGTGCCAGCAGCTCCCAGGGGGCCCAAAATCAGCCCCAGCATTTT.

This clonotype was recorded many times. At one boundary the junction diverges from the germline segment, which might be a read error. J is TRBJ2-5 and V is TRBV7-7, with 8 bases aligning to TRBD2. The CDR3 is 14 residues long. Germline lookup yields CDR1 SSHAT and CDR2 FNYEAQ (reference sequence). This CDR3 is CASSSGLEAETQYF. The CDR3 coding sequence is TGTGCTAGCAGCTCGGGACTAGAAGCAGAGACCCAGTACTTC.

This clonotype was counted only a few times. The CDR3 here is CASSVGVSDTQYF. DNA of the CDR3: TGTGCCAGCAGTGTTGGGGTTTCAGATACGCAGTATTTT. The chain links TRBV2 to TRBJ2-3; D unclear. Between the trimmed V and J ends, which lost 4 bases and 4 bases, there was a span of 9 bases. CDR3 size: 13 residues. The germline gives CDR1 SNHLY, CDR2 FYNNEI.

This clonotype has only a few counts. The V call is TRBV28, the J call TRBJ2-3; tentative D call: TRBD1 (6 bases). Trimming removed 5 bases at V and 2 bases at J, with 23 bases between. This CDR3 is built from 18 residues. The germline gives CDR1 MDHEN, CDR2 SYDVKM. CDR3 in DNA: TGTGCCAGCAGTCCCGAAGGGGGAGACAGGATAAACACAGATACGCAGTATTTT. Encoded protein: CASSPEGGDRINTDTQYF.

This clonotype was recorded at least ten times. The chain couples TRBV20-1 to TRBJ2-5; D call uncertain. V was shortened by 1 base and J by 5 bases, with 8 bases between the two germline ends. Germline values: CDR1 DFQATT, CDR2 SNEGSKA (reference sequence). This CDR3 has 12 amino acids. The CDR3 region is CSARGDRETQYF. For the CDR3, the DNA is TGCAGTGCTAGAGGTGATAGGGAGACCCAGTACTTC.

Many counts were recorded for this clonotype. The gene calls are TRBV20-1 and TRBJ2-5; 8 bases fit TRBD2. The CDR3 extends over 13 amino acids. Trimming cost V 2 bases and J 9 bases; bases outside gene matches: 8. Per germline, CDR1 DFQATT and CDR2 SNEGSKA (reference sequence). Written as DNA, the CDR3 is TGCAGTGCTAGACCCAGCGGGAGTGAGGCCCAGTACTTC. Its translation: CSARPSGSEAQYF.

At least ten counts were recorded for this clonotype. V is TRBV10-3 and J is TRBJ2-7, with D perhaps being TRBD1 or TRBD2 (5 bases each). The germline V gene has CDR1 ENHRY and CDR2 SYGVKD. The CDR3 sequence is 18 residues long. Trimming cost V 2 bases and J 6 bases, with 26 bases left between them. The DNA of the CDR3 is TGTGCCATCAGTGAGACCCTAAGGGGCGGACGGGGTTTTGTCGAGCAGTACTTC. Protein sequence: CAISETLRGGRGFVEQYF.

This sequence joins TRBV11-3 and TRBJ2-2; D is unclear. Germline lookup yields CDR1 SGHNT and CDR2 YENEEA. The V and J ends lost 2 bases and 0 bases respectively, with 16 bases between them. The CDR3 consists of 18 residues. The CDR3 region is CASSLNMMPAANTGELFF. The CDR3 DNA follows: TGTGCCAGCAGCTTAAATATGATGCCCGCCGCGAACACCGGGGAGCTGTTTTTT.

This clonotype was seen many times. The chain links TRBV20-1 to TRBJ2-1; 9 nucleotides agree with TRBD2. CDR1 is DFQATT, CDR2 SNEGSKA, per germline (reference sequence). V shed 5 bases, J shed 2 bases, and the junction held 7 bases outside the gene matches. The CDR3 is 15 amino acids. CDR3 amino acids: CSARSRTSAYNEQFF. The CDR3 bases are TGCAGTGCTCGATCCCGGACTAGCGCCTACAATGAGCAGTTCTTC.

The sample holds a few counts of this clonotype. This chain joins TRBV7-2 and TRBJ1-1; D is ambiguous. From germline, CDR1 is SGHTA and CDR2 FQGNSA. The V and J ends lost 5 bases and 4 bases respectively, with 8 bases between them. This CDR3 has 12 residues. CDR3 loop: CASSPPFTEAFF. The CDR3 DNA sequence: TGTGCCAGCAGCCCTCCGTTCACTGAAGCTTTCTTT.

This clonotype was recorded at least ten times. The gene calls are TRBV20-1 and TRBJ2-7; TRBD1 aligns across 10 bases. CDR1 is DFQATT, CDR2 SNEGSKA, per germline (reference sequence). The CDR3 consists of 14 residues. With V trimmed by 7 bases and J by 3 bases, 9 bases remained unmatched. The CDR3 here is CSVVPGTGVYEQYF. The CDR3 DNA follows: TGCAGTGTTGTACCCGGGACAGGGGTCTACGAGCAGTACTTC.

This clonotype appeared many times. The chain has TRBV5-1 and TRBJ2-1; 8 bases match TRBD2. After removal of 4 bases from V and 5 bases from J, the junction contained 14 bases not matched to a gene. From germline, CDR1 is SGHRS and CDR2 YFSETQ. The CDR3 has 17 residues. CDR3 protein: CASSLPVAGRSHNEQFF. The CDR3 coding sequence is TGCGCCAGCAGCCTGCCTGTAGCGGGGCGGAGCCACAATGAGCAGTTCTTC.

This clonotype came up many times. The V and J genes are TRBV6-1 and TRBJ1-2; possibly TRBD1 for D (5 bases). Germline V gene sequence: CDR1 MNHNS, CDR2 SASEGT. The CDR3 consists of 14 residues. The ends were cut back, 7 bases at V and 4 bases at J, with 16 bases in the middle. The CDR3, as DNA: TGTGCCAGCATACTCACCGGGACGGCCTATGGCTACACCTTC. It is translated as CASILTGTAYGYTF.

This clonotype was detected ten times or more. The chain carries TRBV7-2 and TRBJ2-1, with D perhaps matching TRBD1 (6 bases). Per the germline V gene, CDR1 is SGHTA and CDR2 is FQGNSA. The CDR3 has 14 residues. V was cut by 1 base and J by 9 bases, with 13 bases left in between. The CDR3 sequence: CASSLDQGSGEQFF. The CDR3 nucleotides are TGTGCCAGCAGCTTAGACCAGGGGTCGGGTGAGCAGTTCTTC.

In its sample, this clonotype was seen many times. The chain has TRBV10-3 and TRBJ1-1; 8 bases align to TRBD1. The CDR3 is made up of 15 amino acids. Germline V gene lookup returns CDR1 ENHRY and CDR2 SYGVKD. Germline trimming cut 0 bases from V and 5 bases from J; bases unmatched to any gene: 5. CDR3: CAISESAGGRTEAFF. DNA for the CDR3: TGTGCCATCAGTGAGTCTGCAGGGGGCCGGACTGAAGCTTTCTTT.

The V call is TRBV20-1, the J call TRBJ2-7; 8 positions agree with TRBD1. The CDR3 covers 12 residues. Unmatched junction bases numbered 8, after V lost 5 bases and J lost 8 bases. In germline, CDR1 is DFQATT, CDR2 SNEGSKA (reference sequence). CDR3 nucleotides: TGCAGTGCTGGACGACAGGGGTTACAGCAGTACTTC. It yields the protein CSAGRQGLQQYF.

This clonotype was seen many times. This chain joins TRBV5-6 and TRBJ2-3; 9 bases fit TRBD2. CDR1 SGHDT and CDR2 YYEEEE come from the germline V gene. This CDR3 is 15 amino acids long. After removal of 4 bases from V and 0 bases from J, the junction contained 3 bases not matched to a gene. The CDR3 DNA reads TGTGCCAGCAGCACGCTAGCGGGGAGCACAGATACGCAGTATTTT. It codes for CASSTLAGSTDTQYF.